This T cell receptor (beta chain) derives from a study of T cell responses to AZD1222 COVID-19 vaccine. Looking at the study overall: Analysis merged second doses at about 4 or about 12 weeks.

Only in-frame clones appear in the TCRdb table, and some are missing; sequencing was by immunoSEQ multiplex PCR. Of around 120,000 clones in the sample, 92% were seen once. Points on this clone: The antigen is unknown.

CDR1 and CDR2 (germline): SNHLY, FYNNEI. Deletions cut 1 base from V and 1 base from J, with 8 bases between. This CDR3 is built from 14 residues. Study findings and constraints: Increases in Spike-specific TCR breadth and depth were seen after two AZD1222 doses.

The chain recombines TRBV2 with TRBJ2-7; D is unresolved. Here the sequenced sample was peripheral blood, taken on day 0 of AZD1222 vaccination. This receptor was obtained from an adult in good health. The CDR3 is CASSEGSGSYEQYF. CDR3 DNA: TGTGCCAGCAGTGAAGGGTCCGGTTCCTACGAGCAGTACTTC.